These T cell receptor beta chains were read from a single sample in a study of T-cell reconstitution after alpha-beta-depleted transplantation in children. TCRdb independently ran MiXCR on the PCR reads; one entry per CDR3 protein. The sample shows about 400,000 distinct CDR3 sequences, 16% of them seen only once. The sequencing here drew on PBMCs, mostly from graft donor cells, taken 360 days after TCRalphabeta/CD19-depleted stem cell transplant. The source of these receptors is a boy younger than two who had a stem cell transplant for Wiskott-Aldrich syndrome, so the T cells may come from the graft donor. CDR3s include the opening cysteine and the closing phenylalanine or tryptophan. The order of the fields is V gene, clone size, D gene, J gene, CDR3 DNA, CDR3 protein. D genes are given only for firm matches. Only part of the rows carry a size: once, few, many, or a class if the clone is expanded.

v_gene: TRBV12-3/TRBV12-4; abundance: NA; d_gene: NA; j_gene: TRBJ1-5; CDR3nt: TGTGCCAGCAGATCTAGGGATAGCAATCAGCCCCAGCATTTT; CDR3aa: CASRSRDSNQPQHF
v_gene: TRBV9; abundance: few; d_gene: NA; j_gene: TRBJ2-2; CDR3nt: TGTGCCAGCAGCGCAGAAGTAGCTGGCACGGGGGAGCTGTTTTTT; CDR3aa: CASSAEVAGTGELFF
v_gene: TRBV5-1; abundance: few; d_gene: NA; j_gene: TRBJ2-3; CDR3nt: TGCGCCAGCAGTCGAATTCGAGATACGCAGTATTTT; CDR3aa: CASSRIRDTQYF
v_gene: TRBV10-3; abundance: NA; d_gene: NA; j_gene: TRBJ2-3; CDR3nt: TGTGCCATCAGTGAGTCCGGCGGGCCCACAGATACGCAGTATTTT; CDR3aa: CAISESGGPTDTQYF
v_gene: TRBV12-3/TRBV12-4; abundance: few; d_gene: TRBD2; j_gene: TRBJ2-1; CDR3nt: TGTGCCAGCAGTGCCACTAGCGGGAGCCCGAATCTCAATGAGCAGTTCTTC; CDR3aa: CASSATSGSPNLNEQFF
v_gene: TRBV7-8; abundance: few; d_gene: NA; j_gene: TRBJ2-3; CDR3nt: TGTGCCAGCAGCTTTTACGTTCCGGGGTCCGATACGCAGTATTTT; CDR3aa: CASSFYVPGSDTQYF
v_gene: TRBV11-2; abundance: few; d_gene: NA; j_gene: TRBJ2-1; CDR3nt: TGTGCCAGCAGCTTAGATCGTAGCAGCCTCGAGCAGTTCTTC; CDR3aa: CASSLDRSSLEQFF
v_gene: TRBV5-6; abundance: NA; d_gene: NA; j_gene: TRBJ2-2; CDR3nt: TGTGCCAGCAGCTTGGGTATAGTCGGGGAGCTGTTTTTT; CDR3aa: CASSLGIVGELFF
v_gene: TRBV4-1; abundance: NA; d_gene: NA; j_gene: TRBJ2-3; CDR3nt: TGCGCCAGCAGCCTTCTCCCGAGGGGGAGGGGAGATACGCAGTATTTT; CDR3aa: CASSLLPRGRGDTQYF
v_gene: TRBV15; abundance: NA; d_gene: NA; j_gene: TRBJ2-1; CDR3nt: TGTGCCACCAGCAGAGGGGCCTCTACAAACTACAATGAGCAGTTCTTC; CDR3aa: CATSRGASTNYNEQFF
v_gene: TRBV6-1; abundance: NA; d_gene: NA; j_gene: TRBJ1-4; CDR3nt: TGTGCCAGCACCTATATTGCAACTAATGAAAAACTGTTTTTT; CDR3aa: CASTYIATNEKLFF
v_gene: TRBV25-1; abundance: NA; d_gene: TRBD1; j_gene: TRBJ2-2; CDR3nt: TGTGCCAGCAGTCCCCACAGGGGTAACACCGGGGAGCTGTTTTTT; CDR3aa: CASSPHRGNTGELFF
v_gene: TRBV5-1; abundance: NA; d_gene: NA; j_gene: TRBJ1-5; CDR3nt: TGCGCCAGCAGCTTGGATGCGACTTCCAATCAGCCCCAGCATTTT; CDR3aa: CASSLDATSNQPQHF
v_gene: TRBV6-5; abundance: few; d_gene: NA; j_gene: TRBJ2-1; CDR3nt: TGTGCCAGCAGTTACGAGCGGTCCTACAATGAGCAGTTCTTC; CDR3aa: CASSYERSYNEQFF
v_gene: TRBV7-2; abundance: NA; d_gene: TRBD1; j_gene: TRBJ2-1; CDR3nt: TGTGCCAGCAGCTCCCCCAGGGGGCCCACCTACAATGAGCAGTTCTTC; CDR3aa: CASSSPRGPTYNEQFF
v_gene: TRBV2; abundance: few; d_gene: NA; j_gene: TRBJ1-1; CDR3nt: TGTGCCAGCAGTCCCCGACTGCTGAACACTGAAGCTTTCTTT; CDR3aa: CASSPRLLNTEAFF